This TCR beta chain derives from a study of response to subunit inactivated influenza vaccine listed by TCRdb under 2018. Background on the whole study: Deep quantitative profiling of the T cell receptor repertoire was used in the study to follow responses to a trivalent subunit inactivated influenza vaccine.

The library was produced with RT-PCR. This sample was sequenced with an Illumina HiSeq 2500. TCRdb's own reprocessing of the public reads used fastp at Q25 and MiXCR and kept productive beta chains. Entries are consolidated by CDR3 protein sequence, retaining the most common genes and DNA. Within this sample are 550,000 to 800,000 distinct CDR3 sequences, with 15% to 18% of them counted one time only. Of the sample, roughly 11% falls within the top ten clones. Only a few counts were recorded for this clonotype. What antigen it recognizes has not been identified. Qualities for individual bases were not recorded, and no much larger clone is one base off. Results and caveats for the whole study, not just this receptor: It was suggested by the authors that each seasonal influenza vaccination may recruit only a limited number of new T cells.

From a lookup of the germline V gene, CDR1 and CDR2 are MGHDK and SYGVNS. Trimming costs V 3 bases and J 2 bases, and their ends lie 12 bases apart. The cysteine opens and the phenylalanine closes a CDR3 of 15 amino acids. The only DNA kept is the CDR3, 45 bases in frame from the first base. The sequence derives from a man in his fifties or sixties who received an inactivated influenza vaccine. Donor details come from another sample of the same person, matched by shared clones. The specimen comprised PBMCs from blood, sampled 11 to 12 days after vaccination. The sequence is built from TRBV25-1 and TRBJ2-3; the best D guess is TRBD1, with 6 bases matching. The nucleotide sequence reads as follows: TGTGCCAGCAGTGAGGTCAGGGGTTTCACAGATACGCAGTATTTT. Its amino acids are CASSEVRGFTDTQYF.